Below are 32 T cell receptor beta chains sequenced from a single sample in a study of neoadjuvant anti-PD-1 for oral cavity cancer. The assay was immunoSEQ multiplex PCR, and TCRdb's table has in-frame clones only and misses some. The sample records over 15,000 clones, 65% to 70% being singletons. This sample comprised PBMCs, obtained before nivolumab (anti-PD-1) treatment. The receptors were gathered from a person between 35 and 79 years old with oral cavity squamous cell carcinoma.

This clone has more than one count but fewer than ten. The rearrangement uses TRBV5-1 and TRBJ2-7, with 9 bases aligning to TRBD1. The CDR3 is 16 residues long. Germline CDR1 SGHRS, CDR2 YFSETQ. With 2 bases clipped from V and 2 bases from J, the junction kept 8 bases outside the gene matches. The CDR3 region is CASSLAPGQGAYEQYF. For the CDR3, the DNA is TGCGCCAGCAGCTTAGCCCCGGGACAGGGAGCCTACGAGCAGTACTTC.

The gene calls are TRBV9 and TRBJ2-7; 9 nucleotides agree with TRBD1. J lost 5 bases, V lost 5 bases, and 8 bases had no gene match. From germline, CDR1 is SGDLS and CDR2 YYNGEE. This CDR3 is built from 14 residues. DNA for the CDR3: TGTGCCAGCAGTCCGGGACAGGGCTTCCACGAGCAGTACTTC. Protein: CASSPGQGFHEQYF.

The chain joins TRBV30 to TRBJ2-1, with TRBD2 matching over 7 bases. From germline, CDR1 is GTSNPN and CDR2 SVGIG (reference sequence). V gave up 2 bases and J gave up 15 bases; unmatched junction bases: 10. The CDR3 covers 12 residues. CDR3 sequence: CAWSWRGRAWFF. The DNA of the CDR3 is TGTGCCTGGAGTTGGCGCGGGAGAGCATGGTTCTTC.

This chain connects TRBV19 to TRBJ2-1; 11 bases map to TRBD2. Germline values: CDR1 LNHDA, CDR2 SQIVND (reference sequence). V shed 6 bases and J 15 bases; nucleotides not matched to a gene: 7. The length of the CDR3 is 12 residues. The CDR3 DNA reads as TGTGCCAGTAGAACTAGCGGGAGTATTTTGTTCTTC. This gives the protein CASRTSGSILFF.

This rearrangement joins TRBV5-1 to TRBJ2-3, with D hard to call. Between the trimmed V and J ends, which lost 2 bases and 2 bases, there was a span of 6 bases. The CDR3 has 13 residues. Germline V gene lookup returns CDR1 SGHRS and CDR2 YFSETQ. The CDR3 region is CASSLSLTDTQYF. CDR3 nucleotide sequence: TGCGCCAGCAGCTTATCACTCACAGATACGCAGTATTTT.

This sequence joins TRBV6-5 and TRBJ2-1, with D perhaps TRBD1 (5 bases). The V end was cut by 11 bases, the J end by 3 bases, with 20 bases between. Germline loops: CDR1 MNHEY, CDR2 SVGAGI. The CDR3 extends over 15 amino acids. The CDR3 here is CASAWGAGFYNEQFF. DNA of the CDR3: TGTGCCTCCGCCTGGGGCGCAGGGTTCTACAATGAGCAGTTCTTC.

In nucleotides, the CDR3 is TGTGCCAGCACTCCTCAGGGGATGGCGGAGACCCAGTACTTC. It yields the protein CASTPQGMAETQYF. The chain combines TRBV25-1 with TRBJ2-5; D might be TRBD1 (6 bases). Trimming shortened V by 7 bases and J by 5 bases, and 17 bases separated the two germline ends. This CDR3 spans 14 amino acids. Germline assignment: CDR1 MGHDK and CDR2 SYGVNS.

The chain has TRBV7-8 and TRBJ2-7, with 9 bases fitting TRBD1. V trimming: 5 bases; J trimming: 3 bases; junction bases outside the gene matches: 5. Looked up from germline, CDR1 is SGHVS and CDR2 is FQNEAQ. The CDR3 covers 14 residues. The DNA for the CDR3 is TGTGCCAGCAGCCGCCGGGACAGGGACTACGAGCAGTACTTC. Translating it yields CASSRRDRDYEQYF.

A few counts support this clone. The CDR3 DNA reads TGTGCCAGCAGTGAATCGGGAGAGCAGTACTTC. Amino acid sequence: CASSESGEQYF. J is TRBJ2-7 and V is TRBV2; maybe TRBD2 (5 bases). CDR3 size: 11 residues. V was pared by 2 bases and J by 7 bases, with 6 bases between. Germline V gene data show CDR1 as SNHLY and CDR2 as FYNNEI.

The chain has TRBV4-1 and TRBJ2-7; D is ambiguous. The CDR3 is 14 residues long. CDR1 and CDR2 from the germline V gene are MGHRA and YSYEKL. Trimming stripped 0 bases from V and 3 bases from J, with 9 bases between. DNA for the CDR3: TGCGCCAGCAGCCAAGAAGGAGCGTTCTACGAGCAGTACTTC. Its translation is CASSQEGAFYEQYF.

The rearrangement links TRBV11-3 to TRBJ2-5; D is ambiguous. The V gene lost 5 bases and the J gene lost 4 bases, with 14 bases spanning the gap. Per germline, CDR1 SGHNT and CDR2 YENEEA. The CDR3 contains 14 residues. The CDR3 DNA is TGTGCCAGCAGCCCCCGGACCTTTCCAGAGACCCAGTACTTC. Translated, it gives CASSPRTFPETQYF.

The J gene is TRBJ2-1, the V gene TRBV30; weak D call: TRBD2 (7 bases). This CDR3 contains 13 residues. V was shortened by 3 bases and J by 7 bases, with 13 bases between the two germline ends. CDR1 and CDR2 from the germline V gene are GTSNPN and SVGIG (reference sequence). CDR3 residues: CAWRGAGANEQFF. CDR3 coding DNA: TGTGCCTGGAGGGGGGCGGGAGCAAATGAGCAGTTCTTC.

The chain has TRBV7-7 and TRBJ2-2; maybe TRBD2 (6 bases). The CDR3 consists of 15 residues. Germline V gives CDR1 SSHAT, CDR2 FNYEAQ (reference sequence). Written as DNA, the CDR3 is TGTGCTAGCGCTACTAGGGACCGGGGGTCCGGGGAGCTGTTTTTT. This codes for CASATRDRGSGELFF.

The rearrangement joins TRBV6-6 to TRBJ1-1; D is unclear. CDR1 and CDR2 (germline): MNHNY, SVGAGI (reference sequence). There are 13 residues in the CDR3. V was pared by 0 bases and J by 6 bases, with 8 bases between. CDR3 amino acids: CASSYSDGAEAFF. DNA for the CDR3: TGTGCCAGCAGTTACTCTGATGGGGCTGAAGCTTTCTTT.

This clone was detected only a few times. The rearrangement links TRBV19 to TRBJ2-2; tentatively, D is TRBD1 (5 bases). V lost 0 bases and J 2 bases, leaving 7 bases between the germline ends. The CDR3 is 15 residues long. CDR1 and CDR2 (germline): LNHDA, SQIVND (reference sequence). The CDR3 region has the DNA TGTGCCAGTAGTATAGACGACAGAAACACCGGGGAGCTGTTTTTT. Encoded protein: CASSIDDRNTGELFF.

This sequence joins TRBV7-9 and TRBJ1-2, with TRBD1 matching over 8 bases. V was clipped by 5 bases and J by 2 bases; unmatched bases: 7. The CDR3 runs 15 residues. CDR1 SEHNR and CDR2 FQNEAQ come from the germline V gene (reference sequence). CDR3 loop: CASSQDREANYGYTF. The CDR3 nucleotides are TGTGCCAGCAGCCAGGACAGGGAGGCGAACTATGGCTACACCTTC.

This clone was observed a few times. The chain uses TRBV6-5 and TRBJ1-2; 7 bases are a match to TRBD1. The CDR3 consists of 14 residues. V dropped 5 bases and J dropped 6; count of bases not matched to a gene: 9. The germline V gene has CDR1 MNHEY and CDR2 SVGAGI. The CDR3 sequence is CASSATGQPDGYTF. The CDR3, as DNA: TGTGCCAGCAGTGCGACGGGACAGCCCGATGGCTACACCTTC.

The rearrangement uses TRBV7-6 and TRBJ2-7; D is ambiguous. CDR1 SGHVS and CDR2 FNYEAQ come from the germline V gene. The length of the CDR3 is 12 residues. V lost 2 bases and J lost 6, with 8 bases in between. DNA for the CDR3: TGTGCCAGCAGCTTATTCTTCTCCGAGCAGTACTTC. Its translation is CASSLFFSEQYF. Combining the CDR3 with reference TRBV7-6 and TRBJ2-7 gives the whole variable domain GAGVSQSPRYKVTKRGQDVALRCDPISGHVSLYWYRQALGQGPEFLTYFNYEAQQDKSGLPNDRFSAERPEGSISTLTIQRTEQRDSAMYRCASSLFFSEQYFGPGTRLTVT.

A few counts support this clone. V usage is TRBV6-5 and J usage is TRBJ2-7; D call uncertain. V shed 6 bases and J shed 2 bases, with 11 bases lying between them. Germline CDR1 and CDR2: MNHEY and SVGAGI. The CDR3 extends over 13 amino acids. The CDR3 sequence is CASSLGRTYEQYF. In DNA, the CDR3 is TGTGCCAGCAGCCTAGGCAGGACCTACGAGCAGTACTTC.

This chain connects TRBV2 to TRBJ2-3, with 10 bases lining up with TRBD1. The germline gives CDR1 SNHLY, CDR2 FYNNEI. The V gene end was trimmed by 6 bases and the J gene end by 3 bases; junction bases not matched to a gene: 6. CDR3 length: 15 residues. The chain's CDR3 is CASSLDRGRTDTQYF. CDR3 in DNA: TGTGCCAGCAGCCTCGACAGGGGGCGTACAGATACGCAGTATTTT.

This chain joins TRBV5-1 and TRBJ1-1, with a possible D match to TRBD1 (6 bases). The CDR3 length is 13 residues. Between the trimmed V and J ends, which lost 4 bases and 1 base, there was a span of 8 bases. Germline CDR1 reads SGHRS; CDR2 reads YFSETQ. The CDR3 nucleotides are TGCGCCAGCAGCAGCAGGGGGAACACTGAAGCTTTCTTT. Translating it yields CASSSRGNTEAFF.

The chain employs TRBV9 and TRBJ2-2; TRBD1 agrees at 8 bases. CDR1 and CDR2 (germline): SGDLS, YYNGEE. The J segment lost 4 bases and the V segment lost 3 bases, leaving 8 bases of the junction unmatched. The CDR3 is 16 residues long. The CDR3 spells CASSAVDRGITGELFF. The CDR3 DNA reads TGTGCCAGCAGCGCGGTCGACAGGGGTATCACCGGGGAGCTGTTTTTT.

This clone has just one count. This chain joins TRBV7-9 and TRBJ1-4; D unclear. The germline V gene has CDR1 SEHNR and CDR2 FQNEAQ (reference sequence). The CDR3 covers 14 residues. Trimming stripped 3 bases from V and 4 bases from J, with 9 bases between. CDR3 nucleotide sequence: TGTGCCAGCAGCTTGAGCCGCCTTAATGAAAAACTGTTTTTT. Its translation is CASSLSRLNEKLFF.

This clone was seen more than once but under ten times. CDR3 amino acids: CASSGRRINTEAFF. In DNA form, the CDR3 reads TGTGCCAGTAGTGGCAGGCGAATTAACACTGAAGCTTTCTTT. The gene calls are TRBV19 and TRBJ1-1; D unclear. This CDR3 has 14 amino acids. The germline V gene has CDR1 LNHDA and CDR2 SQIVND (reference sequence). Trimming shortened V by 5 bases and J by 2 bases, and 12 bases separated the two germline ends.

The chain joins TRBV5-1 to TRBJ2-7; D remains ambiguous. The CDR3 contains 15 residues. Trimming pared 0 bases from V and 3 bases from J, leaving 13 bases between. The germline V gene encodes CDR1 SGHRS and CDR2 YFSETQ. In DNA, the CDR3 is TGCGCCAGCAGCTTGGAGCCAGGCCCTAGCTACGAGCAGTACTTC. Translated, it gives CASSLEPGPSYEQYF.

V and J are TRBV14 and TRBJ2-3; D not resolved. V lost 1 base and J 2 bases, leaving 13 bases between the germline ends. The length of the CDR3 is 16 residues. CDR1 and CDR2 (germline): SGHDN, FVKESK. The CDR3 loop is CASSQAKRQHTDTQYF. The CDR3 coding sequence is TGTGCCAGCAGCCAAGCAAAGAGGCAGCACACAGATACGCAGTATTTT.

This chain uses TRBV6-1 with TRBJ2-7; TRBD2 matches at 7 bases. Germline loops: CDR1 MNHNS, CDR2 SASEGT. With V trimmed by 7 bases and J by 2 bases, 11 bases remained unmatched. The CDR3 extends over 15 amino acids. The CDR3 here is CASNSRREPTYEQYF. CDR3 in DNA: TGTGCCAGCAATAGTAGGCGGGAGCCTACCTACGAGCAGTACTTC.

The chain carries TRBV10-3 and TRBJ2-7; D is ambiguous. Trimming took off 10 bases at V and 8 bases at J, with 15 bases between the two ends. Germline V gene lookup returns CDR1 ENHRY and CDR2 SYGVKD. The CDR3 is 11 amino acids. CDR3 sequence (DNA): TGTGCCACCGGTTGGTCTTATCAGCAGTACTTC. Translation gives CATGWSYQQYF.

The gene calls are TRBV7-2 and TRBJ2-1; D may be TRBD2 (7 bases). Germline V gene lookup returns CDR1 SGHTA and CDR2 FQGNSA. Trimming pared 6 bases from V and 3 bases from J, leaving 21 bases between. This CDR3 comprises 17 residues. CDR3: CASRPIGGGLGYNEQFF. DNA for the CDR3: TGTGCCAGCAGGCCGATAGGGGGAGGGCTGGGCTACAATGAGCAGTTCTTC.

This clone appeared a few times. The chain recombines TRBV27 with TRBJ2-6; perhaps D is TRBD1 or TRBD2 (6 bases each). This CDR3 spans 14 amino acids. Trimming stripped 9 bases from V and 2 bases from J, with 11 bases between. Germline lookup yields CDR1 MNHEY and CDR2 SMNVEV (reference sequence). The CDR3 sequence is CASSRGAGANVLTF. CDR3 bases: TGTGCCAGTTCTAGGGGGGCTGGGGCCAACGTCCTGACTTTC.

V usage is TRBV29-1 and J usage is TRBJ1-1, with a tentative D call TRBD1 (6 bases). Per germline, CDR1 SQVTM and CDR2 ANQGSEA. V was shortened by 2 bases and J by 4 bases, with 11 bases between the two germline ends. This CDR3 has 13 amino acids. The CDR3 region is CSVERGSFTEAFF. The CDR3, as DNA: TGCAGCGTTGAAAGGGGGAGTTTCACTGAAGCTTTCTTT.

This clone turned up a few times. This sequence joins TRBV29-1 and TRBJ2-7; perhaps TRBD1 as D (6 bases). V shed 4 bases and J shed 0 bases, with 13 bases lying between them. This CDR3 spans 14 amino acids. CDR1 is SQVTM and CDR2 is ANQGSEA in the germline V gene. The CDR3 protein is CSVAPGHSSYEQYF. The CDR3 DNA follows: TGCAGCGTTGCCCCGGGACATAGCTCCTACGAGCAGTACTTC.